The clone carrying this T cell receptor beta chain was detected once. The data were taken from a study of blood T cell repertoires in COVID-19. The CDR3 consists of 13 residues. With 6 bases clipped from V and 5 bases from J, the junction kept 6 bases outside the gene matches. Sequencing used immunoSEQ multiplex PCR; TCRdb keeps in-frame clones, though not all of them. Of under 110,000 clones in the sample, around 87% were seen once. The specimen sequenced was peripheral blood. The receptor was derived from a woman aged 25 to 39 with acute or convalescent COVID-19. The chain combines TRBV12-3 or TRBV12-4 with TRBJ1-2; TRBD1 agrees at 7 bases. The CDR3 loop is CASSPGTDYGYTF. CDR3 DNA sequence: TGTGCCAGCAGCCCCGGGACAGATTATGGCTACACCTTC.